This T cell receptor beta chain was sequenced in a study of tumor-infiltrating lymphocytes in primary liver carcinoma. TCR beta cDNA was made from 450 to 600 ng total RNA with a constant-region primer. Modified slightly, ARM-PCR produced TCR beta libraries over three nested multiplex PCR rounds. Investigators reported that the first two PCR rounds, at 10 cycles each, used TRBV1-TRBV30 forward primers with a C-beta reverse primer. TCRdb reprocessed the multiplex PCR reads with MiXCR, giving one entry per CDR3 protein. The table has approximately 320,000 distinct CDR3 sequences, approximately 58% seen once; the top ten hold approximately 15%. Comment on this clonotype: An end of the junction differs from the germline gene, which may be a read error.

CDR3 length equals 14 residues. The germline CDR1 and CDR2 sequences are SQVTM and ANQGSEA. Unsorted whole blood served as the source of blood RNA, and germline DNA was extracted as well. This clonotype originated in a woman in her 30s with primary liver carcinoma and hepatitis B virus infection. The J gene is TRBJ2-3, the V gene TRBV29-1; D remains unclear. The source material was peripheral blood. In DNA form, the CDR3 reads TGCAGCGTTGGGGTAGAGTCTAGTACAGATACGCGGTATTTT. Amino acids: CSVGVESSTDTRYF.